This T cell receptor (beta chain) was sequenced in a study of blood T cells in healthy people across ages. The authors ran a second PCR of about 7 to 11 cycles using a sample-barcoded 5' primer and a J-beta primer mix. One entry per CDR3 protein, called by TCRdb with MiXCR from the 5' RACE reads. Of 630,000 or so distinct CDR3 sequences listed, about 34% are singletons. On this clonotype itself: The antigen remains undetermined. This may stem from a read error, because a much larger clone lies one nucleotide away.

Study-level points and caveats: A strong correlation was seen between TCR beta diversity and naive T cell percentage. When one million T cells were used, diversity estimates were thought to be underestimates. Both higher diversity and more naive CD4+ cells marked long-lived donors when set against aged donors.

Germline-derived CDR1 and CDR2 are SGHDN and FVKESK. The CDR3 extends over 14 amino acids. Trimming took 1 base from V and 10 from J; bases not matched to a gene: 7. The material sequenced was blood. This TCR was recovered from a woman of 80 years or more in good health. J is TRBJ2-1 and V is TRBV14, with 7 bases matching TRBD2. The CDR3 sequence: CASSQALAVGEQFF. For the CDR3, the DNA is TGTGCCAGCAGCCAAGCGCTAGCGGTCGGGGAGCAGTTCTTC.